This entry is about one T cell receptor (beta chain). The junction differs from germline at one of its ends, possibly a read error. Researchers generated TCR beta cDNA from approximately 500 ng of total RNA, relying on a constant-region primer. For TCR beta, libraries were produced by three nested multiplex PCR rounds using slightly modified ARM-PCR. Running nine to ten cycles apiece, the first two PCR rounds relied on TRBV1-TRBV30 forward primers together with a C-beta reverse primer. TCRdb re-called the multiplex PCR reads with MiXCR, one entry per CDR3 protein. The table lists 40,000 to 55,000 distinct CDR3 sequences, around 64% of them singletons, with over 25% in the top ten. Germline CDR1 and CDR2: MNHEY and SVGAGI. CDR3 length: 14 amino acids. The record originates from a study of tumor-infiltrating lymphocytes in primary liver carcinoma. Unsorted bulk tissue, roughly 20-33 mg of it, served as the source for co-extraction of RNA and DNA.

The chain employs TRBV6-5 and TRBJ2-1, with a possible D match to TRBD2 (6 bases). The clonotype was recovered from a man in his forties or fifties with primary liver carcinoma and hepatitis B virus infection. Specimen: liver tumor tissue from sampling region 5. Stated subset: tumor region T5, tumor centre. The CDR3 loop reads CASSSLANYNGQFF. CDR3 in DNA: TGTGCCAGCAGTTCCCTAGCGAATTACAATGGGCAGTTCTTC.